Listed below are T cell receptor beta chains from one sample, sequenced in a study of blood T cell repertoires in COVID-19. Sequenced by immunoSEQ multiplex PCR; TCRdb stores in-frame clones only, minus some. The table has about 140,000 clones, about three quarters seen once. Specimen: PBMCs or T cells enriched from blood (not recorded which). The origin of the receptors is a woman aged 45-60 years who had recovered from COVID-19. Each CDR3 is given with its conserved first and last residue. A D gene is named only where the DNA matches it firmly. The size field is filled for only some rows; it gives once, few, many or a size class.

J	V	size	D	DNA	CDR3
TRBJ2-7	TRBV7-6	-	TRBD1	TGTGCCAGCAGCTTAGGGGTTGGACAGGGGGCCTACGAGCAGTACTTC	CASSLGVGQGAYEQYF
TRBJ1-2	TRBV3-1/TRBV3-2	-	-	TGTGCCAGCAGCCACGACAGTAGCTATGGCTACACCTTC	CASSHDSSYGYTF
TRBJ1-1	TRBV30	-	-	TGTGCCTGGAGAAAACAGACGAACACTGAAGCTTTCTTT	CAWRKQTNTEAFF
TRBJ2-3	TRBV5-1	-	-	TGCGCCAGCAGCTTCCAGGACAGAAGCACAGATACGCAGTATTTT	CASSFQDRSTDTQYF
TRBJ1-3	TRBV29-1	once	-	TGCAGCGTTGTTCCTGCGACGGGGGGAAACACCATATATTTT	CSVVPATGGNTIYF
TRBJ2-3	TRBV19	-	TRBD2	TGTGCCAGTAGTACGGGGACTAGCGGGAGTACAGATACGCAGTATTTT	CASSTGTSGSTDTQYF
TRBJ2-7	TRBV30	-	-	TGTGCCTGGAGTTCATCCTACGAGCAGTACTTC	CAWSSSYEQYF
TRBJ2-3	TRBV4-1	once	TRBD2	TGCGCCAGCAGCCAGCAAGGACTAGCGGGCCGCACAGATACGCAGTATTTT	CASSQQGLAGRTDTQYF
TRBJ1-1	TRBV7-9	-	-	TGTGCCAGCAGCGGGCGTAGCACTGAAGCTTTCTTT	CASSGRSTEAFF
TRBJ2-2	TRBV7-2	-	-	TGTGCCAGCGGACTCACCCCCCCCGGGGAGCTGTTTTTT	CASGLTPPGELFF
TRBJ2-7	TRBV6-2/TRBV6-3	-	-	TGTGCCAGCAGTTACTCGAGAAGGGGCTACGAGCAGTACTTC	CASSYSRRGYEQYF
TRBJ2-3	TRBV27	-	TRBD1	TGTGCCAGCCGGGACAGGGCCTCTAGCACAGATACGCAGTATTTT	CASRDRASSTDTQYF
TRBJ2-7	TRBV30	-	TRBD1	TGTGCCTGGACCTACCGGACAGGGACCGAGCAGTACTTC	CAWTYRTGTEQYF
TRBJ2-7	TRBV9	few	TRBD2	TGTGCCAGCAGCACGGGACTAGCCCTAGGCGAGCAGTACTTC	CASSTGLALGEQYF
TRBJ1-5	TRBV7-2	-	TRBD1	TGTGCCAGCAGCTTGCAGGGGGCGAAACAGCCCCAGCATTTT	CASSLQGAKQPQHF
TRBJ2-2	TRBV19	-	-	TGTGCCAGTAGTATTCAGCAGGATTACACCGGGGAGCTGTTTTTT	CASSIQQDYTGELFF
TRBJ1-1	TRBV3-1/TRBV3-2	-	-	TGTGCCAGCAGCCACCCCGGGGAGGCTTTCTTT	CASSHPGEAFF
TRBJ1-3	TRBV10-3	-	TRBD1	TGTGCCATCAGTATAGGACAGGGGGAGAACACCATATATTTT	CAISIGQGENTIYF
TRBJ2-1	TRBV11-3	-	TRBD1	TGTGCCAGCAGCTCGGACAGGGGGCGAAGATACCATGAGCAGTTCTTC	CASSSDRGRRYHEQFF
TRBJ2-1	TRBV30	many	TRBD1	TGTGCCTGGAGACCGGGACAGCCCTACAATGAGCAGTTCTTC	CAWRPGQPYNEQFF
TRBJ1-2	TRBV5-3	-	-	TGTGCCAGAAGCTTGGGTCCAGGGTTTGTATATTGGGGTGGCTACACCTTC	CARSLGPGFVYWGGYTF
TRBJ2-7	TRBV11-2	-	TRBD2	TGTGCCAGCAGCTTAGATCAGTCTAGCGGGAGCTACGAGCAGTACTTC	CASSLDQSSGSYEQYF
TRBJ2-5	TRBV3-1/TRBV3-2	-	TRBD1	TGTGCCAGCAGCCGAGGACAGGGAGAGACCCAGTACTTC	CASSRGQGETQYF
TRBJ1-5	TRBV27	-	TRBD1	TGTGCCAGCAGTTTATTCGGACAGGTTGAGAATCAGCCCCAGCATTTT	CASSLFGQVENQPQHF
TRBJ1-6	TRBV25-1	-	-	TGTGCCAGCAGTGAATTTAAGGGGGAGTATTCACCCCTCCACTTT	CASSEFKGEYSPLHF
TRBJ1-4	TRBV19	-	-	TGTGCCAGTAGTATTTTTACAGGATGGCGGGGAAAACTGTTTTTT	CASSIFTGWRGKLFF